This TCR beta chain was observed in a study of blood T cell repertoires in COVID-19. Source study methods: From reference gene primer amplification, estimates of nucleated cell counts were derived. Using immunoSEQ multiplex PCR, the repertoire was profiled, and TCRdb retains in-frame clones only, with some absent. Clone size and the V and J calls come from that table; the DNA yielded D and trimming. Seen here are around 100,000 clones, over 65% observed once, and the top ten hold roughly 8.1%. This CDR3 contains 14 residues. CDR1 and CDR2 (germline): SGHTA, FQGNSA. V was shortened by 5 bases and J by 5 bases, with 15 bases between the two germline ends.

This receptor was taken from a woman aged 35 to 49 with acute or convalescent COVID-19. Sequenced input: peripheral blood. The rearrangement links TRBV7-2 to TRBJ1-2; a weak D match, TRBD1 (5 bases). The CDR3 here is CASSPTRGGYGYTF. As DNA, the CDR3 is TGTGCCAGCAGCCCCACCCGGGGGGGTTATGGCTACACCTTC.